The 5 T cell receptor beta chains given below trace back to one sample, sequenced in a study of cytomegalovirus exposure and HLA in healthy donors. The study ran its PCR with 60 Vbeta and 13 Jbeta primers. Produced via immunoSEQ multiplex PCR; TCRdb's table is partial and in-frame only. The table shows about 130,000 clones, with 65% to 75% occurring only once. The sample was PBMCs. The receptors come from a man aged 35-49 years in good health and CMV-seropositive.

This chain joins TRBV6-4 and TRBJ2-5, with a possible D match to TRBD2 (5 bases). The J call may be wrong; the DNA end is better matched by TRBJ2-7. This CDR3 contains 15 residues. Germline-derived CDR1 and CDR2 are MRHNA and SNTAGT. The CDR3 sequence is CAGPFTEGSTYEQYF. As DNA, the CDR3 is TGTGCCGGCCCATTCACCGAGGGCAGTACCTACGAGCAGTACTTC.

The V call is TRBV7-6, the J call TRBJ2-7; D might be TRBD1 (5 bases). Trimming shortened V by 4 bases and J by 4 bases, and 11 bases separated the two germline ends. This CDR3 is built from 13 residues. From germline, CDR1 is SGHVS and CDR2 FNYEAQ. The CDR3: CASSSQVGYEQYF. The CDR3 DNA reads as TGTGCCAGCAGCTCACAGGTTGGGTACGAGCAGTACTTC.

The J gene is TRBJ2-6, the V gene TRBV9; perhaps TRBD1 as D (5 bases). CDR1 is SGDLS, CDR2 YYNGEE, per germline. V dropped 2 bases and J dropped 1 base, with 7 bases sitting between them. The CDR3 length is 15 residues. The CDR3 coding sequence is TGTGCCAGCAGCGTGAAGGGGTCTGGGGCCAACGTCCTGACTTTC. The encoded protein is CASSVKGSGANVLTF.

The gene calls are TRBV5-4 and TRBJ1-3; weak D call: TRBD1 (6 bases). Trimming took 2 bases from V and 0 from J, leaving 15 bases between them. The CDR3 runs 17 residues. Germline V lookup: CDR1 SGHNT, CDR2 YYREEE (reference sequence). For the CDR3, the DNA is TGTGCCAGCAGCTTTCCCCAGGGGTCAGCCTCTGGAAACACCATATATTTT. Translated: CASSFPQGSASGNTIYF.

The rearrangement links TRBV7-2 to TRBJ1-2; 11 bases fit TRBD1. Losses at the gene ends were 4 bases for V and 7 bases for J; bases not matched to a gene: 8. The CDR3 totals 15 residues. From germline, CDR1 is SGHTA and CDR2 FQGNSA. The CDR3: CASSSSRTGGRGYTF. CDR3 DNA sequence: TGTGCCAGCAGCTCCTCCCGGACAGGGGGCCGTGGCTACACCTTC.